These 26 T cell receptor beta chains were all obtained from the same sample, sequenced in a study of tissue T cells after allogeneic stem cell transplantation. Sequenced by immunoSEQ multiplex PCR; TCRdb stores in-frame clones only, minus some. Of roughly 1,800 clones listed, approximately 46% are singletons. Specified time point: mouse harvest day 14 after allogeneic transplant. Tail vein injection delivered 10^7 T-cell-depleted bone marrow cells and 10^6 splenic CD5+ T cells. The material sequenced was lymph node tissue. The receptors come from a female BALB/c mouse given C57BL/6 T cells with graft-versus-host disease after an allogeneic hematopoietic cell transplant.

Details on this clone: Mouse germline and gene names are used. With the read ending 1 residue before the CDR3 end, the germline J gene is used to fill in that end. V usage is TRBV13-1 and J usage is TRBJ2-3; no clear D. Trimming left V 2 bases short and J 0 bases short, with 4 bases between. The CDR3 spans 13 residues. Germline-derived CDR1 and CDR2 are NSHNY and SYGAGN. CDR3 bases read: TGTGCCAGCAGTGAGGGCAGTGCAGAAACGCTGTAT. Translated: CASSEGSAETLY. The entire CDR3 protein is CASSEGSAETLYF.

In this sample, this clone is medium-sized. Genes and germline are mouse. The read halts 1 residue ahead of the CDR3 end, with the missing end drawn from the germline J gene. The chain is built from TRBV12-1 and TRBJ1-4; D is possibly TRBD1 (6 bases). The CDR3 spans 16 residues. V lost 2 bases to trimming and J lost 0 bases, with 12 bases between them. CDR1 is SGHSN and CDR2 is HYEKVE in the germline V gene. CDR3 DNA, as far as it was read: TGTGCCAGCTCTCCACACAGGGTAATTTCCAACGAAAGATTATTT. Residues: CASSPHRVISNERLF. The whole CDR3 region reads CASSPHRVISNERLFF.

A word on this clone: The germline and genes are mouse ones. The read terminates 1 residue before the CDR3 end, so the remaining end is supplied by the germline J gene. The chain joins TRBV26 to TRBJ2-3; 11 bases are a match to TRBD2. Germline CDR1 reads KGHPV; CDR2 reads FQNQEV (reference sequence). The CDR3 extends over 13 amino acids. The J segment lost 6 bases and the V segment lost 4 bases, leaving 0 bases of the junction unmatched. The covered CDR3 bases are TGTGCCAGCAGTCGGGACTGGGGGGAAACGCTGTAT. Its translation is CASSRDWGETLY. In full, the CDR3 reads CASSRDWGETLYF.

By share, this clone ranks as medium-sized. The gene names here belong to mouse. The read ends 1 residue early relative to the CDR3; the germline J gene fills the gap. The rearrangement links TRBV16 to TRBJ2-7; 7 nucleotides align to TRBD2. The germline gives CDR1 SGHSA, CDR2 FRNQAP. V shed 0 bases and J 0 bases; nucleotides not matched to a gene: 5. The CDR3 length is 16 residues. The CDR3 sequence is CASSLEGWGSSYEQYF. The covered CDR3 bases are TGTGCAAGCAGCTTAGAGGGCTGGGGGAGCTCCTATGAACAGTAC. The entire variable domain, with the rest obtained from reference TRBV16 and TRBJ2-7, is as follows: NAGVIQTPRHKVTGKGQEATLWCEPISGHSAVFWYRQTIVQGLEFLTYFRNQAPIDDSGMPKERFSAQMPNQSHSTLKIQSTQPQDSAVYLCASSLEGWGSSYEQYFGPGTRLTVL.

Concerning this clone itself: The gene symbols are mouse symbols. Read sequence stops 1 residue before the CDR3 end, and the germline J gene provides the missing end. J is TRBJ1-1 and V is TRBV12-2; 9 bases are shared with TRBD1. Germline lookup yields CDR1 SGHLS and CDR2 HYDKME. Germline trimming cut 4 bases from V and 0 bases from J; bases unmatched to any gene: 2. The CDR3 consists of 14 residues. The sequenced CDR3 bases are TGTGCCAGCTCCCGACAGGGGGCAAACACAGAAGTCTTC. This gives the protein CASSRQGANTEVF. In full, the CDR3 is CASSRQGANTEVFF.

A remark on this clone: Mouse names are used for the genes. The read falls 1 residue short of the CDR3 end, and the missing part is taken from the germline J gene. This chain connects TRBV24 to TRBJ1-4; the D gene is possibly TRBD1 (5 bases). V was trimmed by 3 bases and J by 0 bases, leaving 8 bases between them. This CDR3 spans 15 amino acids. Germline V CDR1 and CDR2: KGHTA, FRNEEI. The chain's CDR3 is CASSLRQFSNERLFF. Partial CDR3 DNA: TGTGCCAGCAGTCTCAGACAGTTTTCCAACGAAAGATTATTT.

About this clone: Gene names refer to mouse genes. From the germline J gene comes the end of the CDR3, since the read stops 1 residue before it. The V gene is TRBV3, the J gene TRBJ1-2; D unclear. With 3 bases removed from V and 1 base from J, the gap between germline ends came to 6 bases. The length of the CDR3 is 13 residues. Per germline, CDR1 SNHLY and CDR2 FYNGKV (reference sequence). The covered CDR3 bases are TGTGCCAGCAGCTTGGAGGGAAACTCCGACTACACC. Amino acid sequence: CASSLEGNSDYT. In full, the CDR3 reads CASSLEGNSDYTF. Complete variable domain (other parts from reference TRBV3 and TRBJ1-2): GPKVLQIPSHQIIDMGQMVTLNCDPVSNHLYFYWYKQILGQQMEFLVNFYNGKVMEKSKLFKDQFSVERPDGSYFTLKIQPTALEDSAVYFCASSLEGNSDYTFGSGTRLLVI.

This clone was detected once. Genes and germline come from the mouse. The read ends 1 residue before the CDR3 terminus; that terminus is restored from the germline J gene. This CDR3 is also generated by other DNA sequences in the sample. The chain combines TRBV26 with TRBJ1-3; 9 nucleotides align to TRBD1. After removal of 6 bases from V and 4 bases from J, the junction contained 7 bases not matched to a gene. The CDR3 contains 15 residues. CDR1 and CDR2 (germline): KGHPV, FQNQEV (reference sequence). CDR3 DNA, as far as it was read: TGTGCCAGCAGCCTAACAGGGGGCGCCGGAAATACGCTCTAT. It is translated as CASSLTGGAGNTLY. In full, the CDR3 is CASSLTGGAGNTLYF.

Remarks on this clone: Genes here carry mouse names. Read coverage stops 1 residue before the CDR3 terminus; the germline J gene supplies the remainder. The rearrangement joins TRBV26 to TRBJ2-7; 10 positions match TRBD2. The germline gives CDR1 KGHPV, CDR2 FQNQEV (reference sequence). V lost 0 bases, J lost 6 bases, and 5 bases stayed unmatched. The CDR3 extends over 15 amino acids. Partial CDR3 DNA: TGTGCCAGCAGTCTGTCTGCTGGGGGGGCGCTTGAACAGTAC. Its translation: CASSLSAGGALEQY. The full CDR3 reads CASSLSAGGALEQYF.

Only a few counts were recorded for this clone. Gene and germline names: mouse. The read ends 1 residue early relative to the CDR3; the germline J gene fills the gap. This chain connects TRBV19 to TRBJ2-7, with TRBD2 matching 10 bases. The CDR3 contains 15 residues. Germline values: CDR1 FNHDT, CDR2 SITEND (reference sequence). J lost 0 bases, V lost 0 bases, and 0 bases had no gene match. The CDR3 DNA, read in part, is TGTGCCAGCAGTATAGGACTGGGGGGCTCCTATGAACAGTAC. Its translation is CASSIGLGGSYEQY. The complete CDR3 protein is CASSIGLGGSYEQYF.

By its share, this clone is hyperexpanded. The germline and genes are mouse ones. The read falls 1 residue short of the CDR3 end, and the missing part is taken from the germline J gene. The chain combines TRBV19 with TRBJ1-5, with 7 bases aligning to TRBD1. The CDR3 contains 15 residues. J was trimmed by 1 base and V by 3 bases; bases with no gene match: 4. Germline lookup yields CDR1 FNHDT and CDR2 SITEND (reference sequence). CDR3 DNA, as far as it was read: TGTGCCAGCAGTACCCCGGGACAGAACAACCAGGCTCCGCTT. Encoded protein: CASSTPGQNNQAPL. From start to end, the CDR3 is CASSTPGQNNQAPLF.

On this clone: Gene names denote mouse genes. The DNA ends 1 residue before the CDR3 does, and the rest of the CDR3 is filled in from the germline J gene. V gene TRBV4 combines with J gene TRBJ2-5; 8 bases agree with TRBD2. With V trimmed by 5 bases and J by 0 bases, 4 bases remained unmatched. The CDR3 has 15 residues. CDR1 and CDR2 from the germline V gene are LGHDT and YNNKQL (reference sequence). CDR3 protein: CASSPTGVNQDTQYF. The sequenced CDR3 bases are TGTGCCAGCAGCCCGACTGGGGTTAACCAAGACACCCAGTAC. The whole variable domain, remainder taken from reference TRBV4 and TRBJ2-5, is ETAVFQTPNYHVTQVGNEVSFNCKQTLGHDTMYWYKQDSKKLLKIMFSYNNKQLIVNETVPRRFSPQSSDKAHLNLRIKSVEPEDSAVYLCASSPTGVNQDTQYFGPGTRLLVL.

In its sample, this clone was seen a few times. Gene names are the mouse ones. Read sequence stops 1 residue before the CDR3 end, and the germline J gene provides the missing end. V is TRBV31 and J is TRBJ2-3, with 7 bases aligning to TRBD2. The CDR3 loop spans 15 amino acids. CDR1 is GKSSPN and CDR2 is SITVG in the germline V gene. The junction had 3 bases not matched to a gene; V was cut back by 0 bases and J by 0 bases. CDR3 residues: CAWSLLGTSAETLYF. Partial CDR3 DNA: TGTGCCTGGAGTCTACTGGGGACTAGTGCAGAAACGCTGTAT.

To note about this clone: The gene names here belong to mouse. The CDR3 extends 1 residue past the end of the read, so its final part is completed from the germline J gene. The chain couples TRBV29 to TRBJ2-2; D perhaps matches TRBD1 (5 bases). The CDR3 contains 13 residues. Between the trimmed V and J ends, which lost 9 bases and 0 bases, there was a span of 8 bases. Germline V gene lookup returns CDR1 MSHET and CDR2 SYDVDS. Partial CDR3 DNA: TGTGCTAGACTGACAGCAAACACCGGGCAGCTCTAC. Residues: CARLTANTGQLY. The entire CDR3 protein reads CARLTANTGQLYF.

Comment on this clone: Genes here carry mouse names. The read terminates 1 residue ahead of where the CDR3 ends, so the germline J gene completes it. The J gene is TRBJ1-1, the V gene TRBV26, with 9 bases that match TRBD1. The CDR3 length is 13 residues. Germline V gene data show CDR1 as KGHPV and CDR2 as FQNQEV (reference sequence). V trimming: 3 bases; J trimming: 5 bases; junction bases outside the gene matches: 1. The CDR3 protein is CASSLGTGTEVFF. The CDR3 bases that were read are TGTGCCAGCAGTCTCGGGACAGGGACAGAAGTCTTC.

This clone is large within its sample. The germline and genes are mouse ones. The read finishes 1 residue shy of the CDR3 end, and the germline J gene is used to complete it. The chain uses TRBV5 and TRBJ1-4; the D gene is possibly TRBD1 (6 bases). The CDR3 extends over 15 amino acids. The germline V gene has CDR1 LGHNA and CDR2 YNLKQL (reference sequence). Trimming took off 1 base at V and 7 bases at J, with 13 bases between the two ends. Partial CDR3 DNA: TGTGCCAGCAGCCAAGTCCAGGGGAGAGGCGAAAGATTATTT. Translated: CASSQVQGRGERLF. The entire CDR3 protein reads CASSQVQGRGERLFF.

Comment on this clone: Genes here carry mouse names. The read terminates 1 residue ahead of where the CDR3 ends, so the germline J gene completes it. The gene calls are TRBV12-2 and TRBJ2-7; D uncertain. The germline V gene encodes CDR1 SGHLS and CDR2 HYDKME. The CDR3 extends over 12 amino acids. The V and J ends lost 1 base and 7 bases respectively, with 10 bases between them. The CDR3 region is CASSLDTREQYF. CDR3 bases read: TGTGCCAGCTCTCTAGACACCCGAGAACAGTAC. Full variable domain (missing parts from reference TRBV12-2 and TRBJ2-7): NSGVVQSPRYIIKGKGERSILKCIPISGHLSVAWYQQTQGQELKFFIQHYDKMERDKGNLPSRFSVQQFDDYHSEMNMSALELEDSAVYFCASSLDTREQYFGPGTRLTVL.

To note about this clone: The listed genes are named as in mouse. The read ends 1 residue shy of where the CDR3 ends; the end is completed using the germline J gene. The chain recombines TRBV13-1 with TRBJ1-6; 7 bases are a match to TRBD1. TRBJ1-6 carries the ORF label, with uncertain function. The J segment lost 7 bases and the V segment lost 3 bases, leaving 1 base of the junction unmatched. The CDR3 has 13 residues. Germline assignment: CDR1 NSHNY and CDR2 SYGAGN. The CDR3 sequence is CASSGGQNSPLYF. The CDR3 bases that were read are TGTGCCAGCAGTGGGGGACAGAATTCGCCCCTCTAC.

Comments on this clone: Gene names and germline match the mouse. The missing CDR3 end, 1 residue past where the read stops, is filled in from the germline J gene. Other DNA sequences within the sample encode an identical CDR3. This chain connects TRBV5 to TRBJ1-1, with D unclear. Germline loops: CDR1 LGHNA, CDR2 YNLKQL (reference sequence). Trimming left V 3 bases short and J 2 bases short, with 7 bases between. CDR3 length: 13 amino acids. CDR3 region: CASSQADNTEVFF. The part of the CDR3 DNA that was read is TGTGCCAGCAGCCAGGCCGACAACACAGAAGTCTTC.

Of note for this clone: The gene names given are mouse names. The read ends 1 residue before the CDR3 terminus; that terminus is restored from the germline J gene. V usage is TRBV5 and J usage is TRBJ2-4; 8 nucleotides line up with TRBD1. The V gene end was trimmed by 0 bases and the J gene end by 7 bases; junction bases not matched to a gene: 3. Germline V CDR1 and CDR2: LGHNA, YNLKQL (reference sequence). This CDR3 has 14 amino acids. Incomplete CDR3 DNA: TGTGCCAGCAGCCAAGATAACAGGGGGGACACCTTGTAC. Translated: CASSQDNRGDTLY. The full CDR3 sequence reads CASSQDNRGDTLYF.

A word on this clone: Any gene name here is a mouse gene name. The read is 1 residue too short to cover the CDR3 end, so that end is filled in from the germline J gene. The chain recombines TRBV26 with TRBJ1-1; D is undetermined. The germline V gene encodes CDR1 KGHPV and CDR2 FQNQEV (reference sequence). Trimming removed 3 bases from V and 5 bases from J, with 7 bases in between. The length of the CDR3 is 12 residues. The CDR3 bases that were read are TGTGCCAGCAGTCTTGGGCGGACAGAAGTCTTC. It encodes CASSLGRTEVF. The whole CDR3 sequence reads CASSLGRTEVFF.

Concerning this clone: Gene names denote mouse genes. With the read ending 1 residue before the CDR3 end, the germline J gene is used to fill in that end. The J gene is TRBJ1-4, the V gene TRBV26; 8 bases line up with TRBD1. With 4 bases clipped from V and 4 bases from J, the junction kept 5 bases outside the gene matches. CDR3 size: 15 residues. Germline assignment: CDR1 KGHPV and CDR2 FQNQEV (reference sequence). CDR3 sequence reads: CASSPTGALNERLFF. The CDR3 bases that were read are TGTGCCAGCAGTCCGACAGGGGCCCTCAACGAAAGATTATTT.

This clone was seen more than once but under ten times. The germline and genes are mouse ones. Read coverage stops 1 residue before the CDR3 terminus; the germline J gene supplies the remainder. The J gene is TRBJ2-7, the V gene TRBV2; 11 bases fit TRBD2. CDR3 length equals 15 residues. Germline V lookup: CDR1 LGHNA, CDR2 YSYQKL. Trimming took 2 bases from V and 4 from J; bases not matched to a gene: 4. CDR3 amino acids: CASSQTGTGGYEQYF. The sequenced part of the CDR3 DNA is TGTGCCAGCAGCCAAACCGGGACTGGGGGATATGAACAGTAC.

This clone is categorized as large (0.1 to 1%). Gene names follow the mouse nomenclature. CDR3 loop: CASSRTGYEQYF. CDR3 DNA, as far as it was read: TGTGCCAGCAGTCGGACAGGGTATGAACAGTAC. This chain joins TRBV26 and TRBJ2-7, with 8 bases that match TRBD1. Coverage ceases 1 residue before the CDR3 finishes, and the germline J gene fills in the end. The CDR3 covers 12 residues. Per germline, CDR1 KGHPV and CDR2 FQNQEV (reference sequence). The J segment lost 4 bases and the V segment lost 4 bases, leaving 0 bases of the junction unmatched. Supplemented by reference TRBV26 and TRBJ2-7, the full variable domain reads NSKVIQTPRYLVKGQGQKAKMRCIPEKGHPVVFWYQQNKNNEFKFLINFQNQEVLQQIDMTEKRFSAECPSNSPCSLEIQSSEAGDSALYLCASSRTGYEQYFGPGTRLTVL.

A word on this clone: Genes and germline come from the mouse. The read finishes 1 residue shy of the CDR3 end, and the germline J gene is used to complete it. This rearrangement joins TRBV4 to TRBJ2-4, with D unresolved. CDR3 length: 14 amino acids. Trimming removed 4 bases from V and 1 base from J, with 9 bases in between. CDR1 LGHDT and CDR2 YNNKQL come from the germline V gene (reference sequence). CDR3 bases read: TGTGCCAGCAGCTGGAGAGATGGTCAAAACACCTTGTAC. This translates into CASSWRDGQNTLY. The complete CDR3 protein is CASSWRDGQNTLYF.

On this clone: Gene and germline names: mouse. The read ends 1 residue shy of where the CDR3 ends; the end is completed using the germline J gene. The chain employs TRBV5 and TRBJ1-3; the D gene is possibly TRBD1 (6 bases). Germline CDR1 is LGHNA and CDR2 is YNLKQL (reference sequence). The CDR3 is 15 residues long. Trimming cost V 0 bases and J 7 bases, with 13 bases left between them. CDR3 DNA (partial): TGTGCCAGCAGCCAAGACAGGGGCGTCTGGAATACGCTCTAT. It is translated as CASSQDRGVWNTLY. The entire CDR3 reads CASSQDRGVWNTLYF.